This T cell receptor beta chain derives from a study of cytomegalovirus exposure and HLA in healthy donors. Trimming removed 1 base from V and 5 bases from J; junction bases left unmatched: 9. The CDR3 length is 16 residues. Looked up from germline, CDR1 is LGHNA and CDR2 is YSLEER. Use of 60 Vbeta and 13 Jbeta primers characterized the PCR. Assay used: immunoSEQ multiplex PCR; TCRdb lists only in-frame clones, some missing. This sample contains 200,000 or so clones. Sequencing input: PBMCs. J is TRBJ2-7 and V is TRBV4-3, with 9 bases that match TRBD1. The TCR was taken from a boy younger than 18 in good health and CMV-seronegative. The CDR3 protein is CASSQATGGFNDEQYF. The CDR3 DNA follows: TGCGCCAGCAGCCAAGCGACAGGGGGTTTTAACGACGAGCAGTACTTC.